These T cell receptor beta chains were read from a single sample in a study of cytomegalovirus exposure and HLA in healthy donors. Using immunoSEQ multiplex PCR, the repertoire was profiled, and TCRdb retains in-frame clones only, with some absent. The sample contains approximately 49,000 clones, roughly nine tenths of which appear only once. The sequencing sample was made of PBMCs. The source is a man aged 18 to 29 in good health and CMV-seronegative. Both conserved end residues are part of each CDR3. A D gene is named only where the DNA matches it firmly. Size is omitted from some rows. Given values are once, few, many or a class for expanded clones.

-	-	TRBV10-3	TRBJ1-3	CATSPQVPTSGNTIYF	TGTGCCACGAGTCCACAGGTACCAACCTCTGGAAACACCATATATTTT
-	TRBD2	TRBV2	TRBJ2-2	CASREREGLDGGELFF	TGTGCCAGCAGGGAGCGGGAGGGCCTCGATGGCGGGGAGCTGTTTTTT
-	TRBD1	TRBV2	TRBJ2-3	CASSGPQGATQYF	TGTGCCAGCAGTGGTCCTCAGGGGGCTACGCAGTATTTT
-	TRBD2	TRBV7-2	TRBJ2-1	CASSLGTGGNYNEQFF	TGTGCCAGCAGCTTAGGTACGGGAGGGAACTACAATGAGCAGTTCTTC
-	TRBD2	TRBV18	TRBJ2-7	CASSPGTSGIYEQYF	TGTGCCAGCTCACCCGGGACTAGCGGGATCTACGAGCAGTACTTC
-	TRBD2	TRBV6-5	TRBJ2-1	CASSFSGGGNEQFF	TGTGCCAGCAGTTTTAGCGGGGGGGGGAATGAGCAGTTCTTC
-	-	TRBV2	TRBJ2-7	CASTQTPPGSSYEQYF	TGTGCCAGCACTCAAACCCCTCCGGGGAGCTCCTACGAGCAGTACTTC
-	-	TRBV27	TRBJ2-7	CASSLEWRRTGEQYF	TGTGCCAGCAGTTTAGAGTGGCGGAGGACCGGTGAGCAGTACTTC
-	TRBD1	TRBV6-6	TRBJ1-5	CASRLTGGGQPQHF	TGTGCCAGCAGGCTCACAGGGGGCGGTCAGCCCCAGCATTTT
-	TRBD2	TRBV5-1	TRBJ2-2	CASTQREQHTGELFF	TGCGCCAGCACCCAGCGGGAGCAGCACACCGGGGAGCTGTTTTTT
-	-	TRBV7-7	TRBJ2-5	CASSFPGVETQYF	TGTGCCAGCAGCTTCCCAGGGGTAGAGACCCAGTACTTC
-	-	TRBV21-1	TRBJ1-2	CASSKPDRGVGYTF	TGTGCCAGCAGCAAACCAGACAGGGGAGTAGGCTACACCTTC
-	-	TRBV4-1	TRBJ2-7	CASSQGRWEQYF	TGCGCCAGCAGCCAGGGGAGGTGGGAGCAGTACTTC
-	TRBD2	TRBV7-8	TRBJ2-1	CASSPRKRGYNEQFF	TGTGCCAGCAGCCCCAGGAAGCGGGGTTACAATGAGCAGTTCTTC
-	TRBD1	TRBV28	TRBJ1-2	CASSSSDRGEYGYTF	TGTGCCAGCAGTTCATCCGACAGGGGGGAGTATGGCTACACCTTC
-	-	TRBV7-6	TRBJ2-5	CASSPSRSQETQYF	TGTGCCAGCAGCCCAAGTCGGTCGCAAGAGACCCAGTACTTC
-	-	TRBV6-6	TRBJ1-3	CASSYSLGGNTIYF	TGTGCCAGCAGTTACTCCCTTGGCGGAAACACCATATATTTT
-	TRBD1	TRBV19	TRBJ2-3	CASSTSWTGWDTQYF	TGTGCCAGTAGTACATCCTGGACAGGGTGGGATACGCAGTATTTT
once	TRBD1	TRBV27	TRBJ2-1	CASSSTWGQGVEQFF	TGTGCCAGCAGTTCCACGTGGGGACAGGGAGTTGAGCAGTTCTTC
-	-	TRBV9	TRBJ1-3	CASSVSGVPSGNTIYF	TGTGCCAGCAGCGTATCGGGGGTCCCCTCTGGAAACACCATATATTTT
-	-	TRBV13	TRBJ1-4	CASSPRTEPMEKLFF	TGTGCCAGCAGCCCGCGGACAGAACCCATGGAAAAACTGTTTTTT
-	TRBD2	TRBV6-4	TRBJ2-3	CASSREGSTDTQYF	TGTGCCAGCAGTCGGGAGGGCAGCACAGATACGCAGTATTTT
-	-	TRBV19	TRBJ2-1	CASSHGGGSNEQFF	TGTGCCAGTAGCCATGGAGGAGGGTCTAATGAGCAGTTCTTC
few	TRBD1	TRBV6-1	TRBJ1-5	CATHDRDGQPQHF	TGTGCCACCCACGACAGGGACGGTCAGCCCCAGCATTTT
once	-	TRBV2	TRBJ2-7	CASYGGDDSYEQYF	TGTGCCAGTTATGGGGGCGATGACTCCTACGAGCAGTACTTC
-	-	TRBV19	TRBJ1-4	CASSIIRPGPKAFPTNEKLFF	TGTGCCAGTAGTATTATCCGCCCGGGTCCGAAAGCCTTCCCAACTAATGAAAAACTGTTTTTT
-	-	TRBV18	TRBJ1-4	CASSPIGGSTNEKLFF	TGTGCCAGCTCACCAATTGGAGGGAGCACTAATGAAAAACTGTTTTTT
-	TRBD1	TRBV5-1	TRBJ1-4	CASSWDRAANEKLFF	TGCGCCAGCAGCTGGGACAGGGCGGCTAATGAAAAACTGTTTTTT
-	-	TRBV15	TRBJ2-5	CATSRPLGGETQYF	TGTGCCACCAGCAGACCCCTGGGGGGAGAGACCCAGTACTTC
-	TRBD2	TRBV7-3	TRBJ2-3	CASSLLAGGGDTQYF	TGTGCCAGCAGCTTACTAGCGGGAGGTGGAGATACGCAGTATTTT
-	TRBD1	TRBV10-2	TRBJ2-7	CATTPGTGVYEQYF	TGCGCCACCACCCCCGGGACAGGGGTTTACGAGCAGTACTTC
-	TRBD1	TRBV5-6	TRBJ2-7	CASSQGQVGYEQYF	TGTGCCAGCAGCCAGGGACAGGTAGGCTACGAGCAGTACTTC
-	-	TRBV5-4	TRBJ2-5	CASSSWTAPQETQYF	TGTGCCAGCAGCTCCTGGACAGCCCCTCAAGAGACCCAGTACTTC
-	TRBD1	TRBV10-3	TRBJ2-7	CATGSGTGGEQYF	TGTGCCACAGGGTCCGGGACAGGGGGTGAGCAGTACTTC
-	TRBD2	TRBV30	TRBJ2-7	CAWAGTSHYEQYF	TGTGCCTGGGCCGGGACTAGTCACTACGAGCAGTACTTC
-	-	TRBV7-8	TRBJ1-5	CASSPRSGGDQPQHF	TGTGCCAGCAGCCCAAGGTCGGGGGGAGACCAGCCCCAGCATTTT
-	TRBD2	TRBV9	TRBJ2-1	CASSPATSGAYNEQFF	TGTGCCAGCAGCCCCGCGACTAGCGGAGCTTACAATGAGCAGTTCTTC
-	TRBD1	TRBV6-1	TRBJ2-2	CASRRDRATGELFF	TGTGCCAGCAGACGGGACAGGGCCACCGGGGAGCTGTTTTTT
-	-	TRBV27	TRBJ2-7	CASSSVRVALDEQYF	TGTGCCAGCAGTTCTGTCAGGGTTGCCTTGGACGAGCAGTACTTC
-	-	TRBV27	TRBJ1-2	CASRDSLGYTF	TGTGCCAGCAGGGACAGCCTTGGCTACACCTTC
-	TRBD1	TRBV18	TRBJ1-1	CASSPLIGDRGSTEAFF	TGTGCCAGCTCACCACTAATAGGAGACAGGGGGTCCACTGAAGCTTTCTTT
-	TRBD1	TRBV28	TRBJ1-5	CASRIQGAGQPQHF	TGTGCCAGCAGGATACAGGGGGCCGGACAGCCCCAGCATTTT
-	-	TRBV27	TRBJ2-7	CASSLRARGSYEQYF	TGTGCCAGCAGTTTACGAGCCCGAGGCTCCTACGAGCAGTACTTC
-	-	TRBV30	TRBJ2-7	CAWKGVDEQYF	TGTGCCTGGAAAGGGGTGGACGAGCAGTACTTC
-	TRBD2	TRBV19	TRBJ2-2	CASSIELAGGELFF	TGTGCCAGTAGTATCGAACTAGCGGGAGGGGAGCTGTTTTTT
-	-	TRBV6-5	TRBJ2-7	CASSYGSGYEQYF	TGTGCCAGCAGTTATGGTAGCGGCTACGAGCAGTACTTC
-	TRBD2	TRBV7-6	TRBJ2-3	CASSLWGRDASTDTQYF	TGTGCCAGCAGCTTATGGGGGAGGGATGCTAGCACAGATACGCAGTATTTT
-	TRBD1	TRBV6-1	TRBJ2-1	CASRDRGGNEQFF	TGTGCCAGCCGAGACAGGGGCGGCAATGAGCAGTTCTTC
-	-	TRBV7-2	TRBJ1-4	CASSARQAPNEKLFF	TGTGCCAGCAGCGCTCGACAGGCCCCTAATGAAAAACTGTTTTTT
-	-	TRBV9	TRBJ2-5	CASSVATGGETQYF	TGTGCCAGCAGCGTAGCTACCGGAGGAGAGACCCAGTACTTC
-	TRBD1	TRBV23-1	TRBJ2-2	CASLLSRGGRGGELFF	TGCGCCAGCCTGCTTAGCCGAGGGGGCAGGGGCGGGGAGCTGTTTTTT
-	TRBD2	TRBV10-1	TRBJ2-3	CASSRELAGVGDTQYF	TGCGCCAGCAGCCGAGAACTAGCGGGAGTGGGAGATACGCAGTATTTT
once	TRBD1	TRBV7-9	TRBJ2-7	CASSPATGDVNDEQYF	TGTGCCAGCAGCCCGGCGACAGGGGATGTCAATGACGAGCAGTACTTC
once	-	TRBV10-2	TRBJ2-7	CASERPKEGIYEQYF	TGCGCCAGCGAGCGCCCTAAGGAGGGTATCTACGAGCAGTACTTC
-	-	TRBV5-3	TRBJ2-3	CARSFCSGITDTQYF	TGTGCCAGAAGTTTCTGCTCGGGGATTACAGATACGCAGTATTTT
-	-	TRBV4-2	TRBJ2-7	CASSQGGDEQYF	TGTGCCAGCAGCCAAGGGGGCGACGAGCAGTACTTC
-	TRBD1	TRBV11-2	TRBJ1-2	CASSLASGQGYGYTF	TGTGCCAGCAGCTTAGCATCGGGACAGGGCTATGGCTACACCTTC
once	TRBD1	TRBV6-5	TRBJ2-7	CASSANRGPYEQYF	TGTGCCAGCAGCGCCAACAGGGGCCCCTACGAGCAGTACTTC
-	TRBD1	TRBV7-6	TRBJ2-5	CASSPGDRGETQYF	TGTGCCAGCAGCCCCGGCGACAGGGGAGAGACCCAGTACTTC